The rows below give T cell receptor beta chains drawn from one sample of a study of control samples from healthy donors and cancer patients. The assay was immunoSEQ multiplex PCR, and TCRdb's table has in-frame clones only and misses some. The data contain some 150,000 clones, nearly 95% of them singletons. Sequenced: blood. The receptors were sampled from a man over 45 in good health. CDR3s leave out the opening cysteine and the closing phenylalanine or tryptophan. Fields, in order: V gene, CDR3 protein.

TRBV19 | ASSIGVAAIGELF
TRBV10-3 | AISESGRGKASGNTIY
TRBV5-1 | ASSFRTGRVLSGANVLT
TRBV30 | AWTRSTRETQY
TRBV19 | ASSMLGVSTGELF
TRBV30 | ACPGGNSYEQY
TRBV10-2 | ASWATDTQY
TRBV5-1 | ASSNMPTSTDTQY
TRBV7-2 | ASSLEVRVAYEQY
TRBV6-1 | ASSEYSYEQY
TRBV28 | ASSFSGSDEKLF
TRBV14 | ASSRQVSYNEQF
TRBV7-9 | ASSLGQGAYGYT
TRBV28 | ASKKSGQGDTEAF
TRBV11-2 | ASSFPTSGSYEQY
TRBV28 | ASSRTAYGYT